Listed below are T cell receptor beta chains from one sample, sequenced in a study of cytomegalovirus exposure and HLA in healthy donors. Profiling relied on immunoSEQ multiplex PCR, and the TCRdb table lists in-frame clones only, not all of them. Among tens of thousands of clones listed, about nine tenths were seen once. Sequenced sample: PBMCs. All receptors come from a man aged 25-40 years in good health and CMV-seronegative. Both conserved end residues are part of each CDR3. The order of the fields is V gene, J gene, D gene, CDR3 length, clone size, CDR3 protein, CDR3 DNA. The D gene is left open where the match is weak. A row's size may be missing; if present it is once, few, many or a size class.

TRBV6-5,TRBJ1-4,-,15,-,CASSYSGTTNEKLFF,TGTGCCAGCAGTTACTCCGGTACGACTAATGAAAAACTGTTTTTT
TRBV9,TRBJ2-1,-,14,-,CASSVGNSYNEQFF,TGTGCCAGCAGCGTAGGGAACAGTTACAATGAGCAGTTCTTC
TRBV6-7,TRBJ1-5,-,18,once,CASSYTNEAQGFGQPQHF,TGTGCCAGCAGTTACACCAACGAAGCCCAGGGATTCGGGCAGCCCCAGCATTTT
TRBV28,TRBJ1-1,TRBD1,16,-,CATYGTGETMNTEAFF,TGTGCCACCTACGGGACAGGGGAAACTATGAACACTGAAGCTTTCTTT
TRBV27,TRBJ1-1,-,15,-,CASSTSGQMNTEAFF,TGTGCCAGCAGCACCTCCGGACAGATGAACACTGAAGCTTTCTTT
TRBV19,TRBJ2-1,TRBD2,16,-,CASSIDAGGIYNEQFF,TGTGCCAGTAGTATAGATGCGGGAGGGATCTACAATGAGCAGTTCTTC
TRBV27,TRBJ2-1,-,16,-,CASSLRRGGSYNEQFF,TGTGCCAGCAGTTTAAGGCGCGGAGGGTCCTACAATGAGCAGTTCTTC
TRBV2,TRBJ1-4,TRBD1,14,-,CASTRTGEGEKLFF,TGTGCCAGCACCCGGACAGGGGAAGGGGAAAAACTGTTTTTT
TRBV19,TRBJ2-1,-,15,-,CASSMEGAAYNEQFF,TGTGCCAGTAGTATGGAAGGGGCGGCCTACAATGAGCAGTTCTTC
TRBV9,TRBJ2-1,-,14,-,CASSPDTSYNEQFF,TGTGCCAGCAGCCCGGACACCTCCTACAATGAGCAGTTCTTC
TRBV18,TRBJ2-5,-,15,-,CASSPPSTGRETQYF,TGTGCCAGCTCACCACCGTCCACGGGAAGAGAGACCCAGTACTTC
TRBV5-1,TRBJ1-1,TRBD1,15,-,CASSLTGGPAREAFF,TGCGCCAGCAGCTTGACAGGGGGCCCGGCCCGTGAAGCTTTCTTT
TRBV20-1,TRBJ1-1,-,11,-,CSALAQGLAFF,TGCAGTGCCCTCGCCCAGGGTTTGGCTTTCTTT
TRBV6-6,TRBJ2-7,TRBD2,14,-,CVSSYWEGPYEQYF,TGTGTCAGCAGTTACTGGGAGGGCCCCTACGAGCAGTACTTC
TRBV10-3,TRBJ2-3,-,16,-,CAISESGGGFTDTQYF,TGTGCCATCAGTGAGTCCGGCGGAGGCTTCACAGATACGCAGTATTTT
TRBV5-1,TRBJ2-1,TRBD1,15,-,CASSLGDRAYNEQFF,TGCGCCAGCAGCTTGGGGGACAGGGCCTACAATGAGCAGTTCTTC
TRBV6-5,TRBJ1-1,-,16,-,CASSYSWTAPNTEAFF,TGTGCCAGCAGTTACTCTTGGACAGCGCCGAACACTGAAGCTTTCTTT
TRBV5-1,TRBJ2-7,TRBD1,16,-,CASSSTGTGILYEQYF,TGCGCCAGCAGCTCTACCGGGACAGGGATCCTTTACGAGCAGTACTTC
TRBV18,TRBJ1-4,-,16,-,CASSPFPPRVNEKLFF,TGTGCCAGCTCACCTTTCCCCCCCAGGGTCAATGAAAAACTGTTTTTT
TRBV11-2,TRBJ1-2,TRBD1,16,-,CASSSSGTAFNYGYTF,TGTGCCAGCAGCTCCTCCGGGACAGCCTTTAACTATGGCTACACCTTC
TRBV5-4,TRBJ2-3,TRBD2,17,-,CASSTDRTSGATDTQYF,TGTGCCAGCAGCACCGACCGGACTAGCGGGGCCACAGATACGCAGTATTTT
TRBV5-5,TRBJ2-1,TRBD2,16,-,CASSLEPSGTYNEQFF,TGTGCCAGCAGCTTAGAGCCTAGCGGGACCTACAATGAGCAGTTCTTC
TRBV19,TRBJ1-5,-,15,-,CASSINSVRMRPQHF,TGTGCCAGTAGTATAAACTCCGTACGAATGCGGCCCCAGCATTTT
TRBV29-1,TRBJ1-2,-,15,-,CSVETRQSPLEGYTF,TGCAGCGTTGAAACCCGACAGTCTCCCCTGGAGGGCTACACCTTC
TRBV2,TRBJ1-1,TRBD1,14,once,CASIDRAGYTEAFF,TGTGCCAGCATCGACAGGGCCGGGTACACTGAAGCTTTCTTT
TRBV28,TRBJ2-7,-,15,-,CASSLDVARTYEQYF,TGTGCCAGCAGTTTAGACGTAGCCAGAACCTACGAGCAGTACTTC
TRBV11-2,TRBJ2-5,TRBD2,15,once,CASSLGSGGPETQYF,TGTGCCAGCAGCTTAGGTAGCGGGGGGCCAGAGACCCAGTACTTC
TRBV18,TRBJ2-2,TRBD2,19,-,CASSLPAPLAGGYTGELFF,TGTGCCAGCTCACTCCCTGCCCCTCTAGCGGGAGGCTACACCGGGGAGCTGTTTTTT
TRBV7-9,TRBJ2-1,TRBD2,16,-,CASSPGGLAGVGEQFF,TGTGCCAGCAGCCCCGGGGGACTAGCGGGAGTGGGGGAGCAGTTCTTC
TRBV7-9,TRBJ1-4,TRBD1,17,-,CASSSTKQGALNEKLFF,TGTGCCAGCAGCTCAACTAAACAGGGGGCTCTAAATGAAAAACTGTTTTTT
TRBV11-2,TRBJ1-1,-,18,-,CASSWGPPGEWGSTEAFF,TGTGCCAGCAGCTGGGGACCCCCAGGGGAGTGGGGATCTACTGAAGCTTTCTTT
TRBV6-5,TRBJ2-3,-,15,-,CASSHSGEGTDTQYF,TGTGCCAGCAGCCACAGCGGTGAAGGCACAGATACGCAGTATTTT
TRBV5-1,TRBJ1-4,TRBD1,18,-,CASSSSPGTGGGGEKLFF,TGCGCCAGCAGCTCTAGTCCCGGGACAGGGGGCGGTGGTGAAAAACTGTTTTTT
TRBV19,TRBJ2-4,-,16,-,CASSADRLLAKNIQYF,TGTGCCAGTAGTGCCGACAGGCTCCTAGCCAAAAACATTCAGTACTTC
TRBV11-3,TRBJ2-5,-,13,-,CASSLLMWETQYF,TGTGCCAGCAGCTTACTAATGTGGGAGACCCAGTACTTC
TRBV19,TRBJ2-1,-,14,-,CASSIGQGINEQFF,TGTGCCAGTAGTATAGGGCAGGGGATCAATGAGCAGTTCTTC
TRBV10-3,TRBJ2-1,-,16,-,CAISEVTDRSYNEQFF,TGTGCCATCAGTGAAGTCACGGACAGATCCTACAATGAGCAGTTCTTC